The TCR beta chain under discussion was sequenced for a study of blood T cell repertoires in COVID-19 (dated by TCRdb to between 2020 and 2021). With regard to the full study: Collaborator samples came from the United States, Italy and Spain and covered acute and convalescent phases of COVID-19. The material from the prospective study consisted of cDNA or gDNA derived from T cells, B-cell-depleted T cells, or PBMCs. The dataset comprised deeply sampled blood TCRbeta repertoires from subjects exposed to, actively infected with, or recovered from COVID-19. A freely available public database, intended as a resource for researchers studying the immune response to SARS-CoV-2, is where the repertoires were released. The samples were drawn from the first 160 participants of the ongoing ImmuneRACE study and from 1,254 subjects provided by 6 global collaborators. A de-identified subject ID, COVID-19 status, age in years and sex were almost always included in the sample metadata. Where available, HLA class I and class II types were obtained from metadata supplied by the sample provider rather than from assay-based typing.

TCRbeta CDR3 regions were amplified from genomic DNA using the immunoSEQ Assay, a bias-controlled multiplex PCR. For the original study's pipeline: Nucleated cell counts per sample were estimated from amplification of reference gene primers within the assay. Sequence reads were collapsed and filtered to measure the absolute abundance of every unique TCRbeta CDR3 rearrangement. For each sample, productive Simpson clonality was calculated as the square root of Simpson's diversity index across productive rearrangements. TCRdb holds this immuneACCESS table with in-frame rearrangements only. Some clones are missing; in checked studies, unresolved V genes explain under half, and the rest has no known cause. V and J calls and clone size are as listed in that table; D and trimming were resolved from the DNA. The sample table holds under 200,000 clones, of which around 83% were seen once. The ten largest clones represent about 1.5% of the sample.

About this clone itself: Its antigen remains unidentified. Within one base of it there is no much larger clone, and no base qualities were kept.

The collaborating institutions used their own protocols to collect whole blood in K2EDTA tubes. For TCRbeta analysis, collaborator samples were shipped as frozen whole blood, as isolated PBMCs, or as DNA extracted from either sample type. V is pruned by 6 bases and J by 8 bases, leaving 5 bases of the junction without a gene match. CDR1 and CDR2, per the germline V gene, are MDHEN and SYDVKM. Inclusive of the bounding cysteine and phenylalanine, the CDR3 is 13 residues long. The entry retains the CDR3 DNA only, 39 bases that are in frame from base 1. What the research found in general, with its limitations: How much clinical and demographic metadata was included differed by source and by participant, and the metadata was provided uncurated.

Sequenced input: peripheral blood. The rearranged chain carries TRBV28 and TRBJ1-4; 8 central bases correspond to TRBD1. This sequence originates from a human donor in a cohort sampled during active COVID-19. The sequenced DNA is TGTGCCAGCAGAACAGGGGGGAGAGAAAAACTGTTTTTT. Translation gives CASRTGGREKLFF.